Reported below is one T cell receptor beta chain. Adults between about 18 and 89 years of age took part from some 25 US areas. Each participant's cohort was designated according to participant-reported clinical history. The recovered donors of Cohort 3 showed two negative PCRs, clearance, or symptom resolution. The data were obtained in a study of blood T cell repertoires in COVID-19. With V trimmed by 6 bases and J by 4 bases, 12 bases remained unmatched. Germline lookup yields CDR1 SQVTM and CDR2 ANQGSEA. The CDR3 covers 14 residues. Source study methods: Estimates of nucleated cell counts were drawn from the amplification of reference gene primers. The method was immunoSEQ multiplex PCR; TCRdb's version includes in-frame clones alone and lacks a portion of them. Clonal size and the V and J genes are those of that table, whereas D and trimming came from the DNA. The repertoire has roughly 230,000 clones, about four fifths of them found once; the top ten carry 3.4%.

This rearrangement joins TRBV29-1 to TRBJ2-7; 7 bases align to TRBD1. Sequencing input: PBMCs or T cells enriched from blood (not recorded which). The TCR originated in a man between 50 and 59 years old who had recovered from COVID-19. The CDR3 here is CSVKVGDSRYEQYF. CDR3 DNA: TGCAGCGTCAAGGTTGGGGACAGCCGGTACGAGCAGTACTTC.